Below are 2 T cell receptor beta chains sequenced from a single sample in a study of blood T cell repertoires in COVID-19. Sequencing was performed with immunoSEQ multiplex PCR; in TCRdb, only in-frame clones are kept and a portion is missing. The sample contains approximately 160,000 clones, over 80% of which appear only once. The material sequenced was PBMCs or T cells enriched from blood (not recorded which). The receptors come from a woman between 45 and 65 years old who had recovered from COVID-19.

The chain uses TRBV12-5 and TRBJ1-5, with TRBD1 matching over 8 bases. Germline V gene sequence: CDR1 LGHNT, CDR2 FRNRAP. The CDR3 is made up of 13 amino acids. Germline trimming cut 6 bases from V and 4 bases from J; bases unmatched to any gene: 2. CDR3 DNA: TGTGCTAGTGGGGACAGGGAGAATCAGCCCCAGCATTTT. It translates to CASGDRENQPQHF.

The genes are TRBV18 and TRBJ1-5; D not certain. The CDR3 is 14 amino acids. Germline V lookup: CDR1 KGHSH, CDR2 LQKENI. The V end lost 0 bases, the J end lost 9 bases, and 12 bases lay between the germline ends. CDR3 nucleotides: TGTGCCAGCTCACCACCGCGCGTAGGCGGGCCCCAGCATTTT. Encoded protein: CASSPPRVGGPQHF.